This entry lists 31 T cell receptor beta chains sequenced from one sample in a study of T-cell reconstitution after alpha-beta-depleted transplantation in children. Preparation of the TCRbeta library used unique molecular identifiers. From the PCR reads, TCRdb called clonotypes with MiXCR, one entry per CDR3 protein. The sample includes 600,000 to 800,000 distinct CDR3 sequences, about an eighth of them seen just once. This specimen consisted of PBMCs, obtained before TCRalphabeta/CD19-depleted stem cell transplant. The source of these receptors is a girl aged 2 to 10 with congenital amegakaryocytic thrombocytopenia, due to receive a stem cell transplant.

This clonotype was seen repeatedly, ten times or more. The gene calls are TRBV5-1 and TRBJ2-1; 11 bases are shared with TRBD2. V shed 4 bases, J shed 8 bases, and the junction held 8 bases outside the gene matches. The CDR3 is 15 residues long. From germline, CDR1 is SGHRS and CDR2 YFSETQ. For the CDR3, the DNA is TGCGCCAGCAGCCAAACTAGCGGGAGTTTCGATGAGCAGTTCTTC. Protein sequence: CASSQTSGSFDEQFF.

The V gene is TRBV11-2, the J gene TRBJ2-3; 12 bases line up with TRBD2. This CDR3 region has 17 residues. J lost 3 bases, V lost 5 bases, and 9 bases had no gene match. Germline-derived CDR1 and CDR2 are SGHAT and FQNNGV. The CDR3 sequence is CASSAASGRAYTDTQYF. CDR3 nucleotide sequence: TGTGCCAGCAGCGCTGCTAGCGGGAGGGCCTATACAGATACGCAGTATTTT.

In this sample, this clonotype turned up a few times. This sequence joins TRBV12-3 or TRBV12-4 and TRBJ2-7, with unresolved D. The CDR3 runs to 12 residues. V was clipped by 8 bases and J by 3 bases, with 11 bases between them. The CDR3 sequence: CASANNFYEQYF. CDR3 coding DNA: TGTGCCAGCGCTAACAACTTCTACGAGCAGTACTTC.

This clonotype was recorded at least ten times. This chain connects TRBV20-1 to TRBJ2-7; D tentatively reads TRBD1 or TRBD2 (5 bases each). Looked up from germline, CDR1 is DFQATT and CDR2 is SNEGSKA (reference sequence). The CDR3 sequence is 16 residues long. V lost 3 bases to trimming and J lost 4 bases, with 22 bases between them. The CDR3: CSASWGIGSPPYEQYF. In nucleotides, the CDR3 is TGCAGTGCTAGTTGGGGGATCGGGTCTCCCCCTTACGAGCAGTACTTC.

This chain joins TRBV10-2 and TRBJ2-1; D not certain. The germline gives CDR1 WSHSY, CDR2 SAAADI. The CDR3 is made up of 12 amino acids. V lost 7 bases to trimming and J lost 7 bases, with 11 bases between them. CDR3 protein: CASIGYLNEQFF. CDR3 bases: TGCGCCAGCATTGGTTATCTAAATGAGCAGTTCTTC.

This sequence joins TRBV6-5 and TRBJ2-7, with D unclear. The CDR3 is 14 amino acids. Germline CDR1 reads MNHEY; CDR2 reads SVGAGI. The V gene lost 0 bases and the J gene lost 2 bases, with 8 bases spanning the gap. The CDR3 is CASSYSGTTYEQYF. CDR3 coding DNA: TGTGCCAGCAGTTACTCGGGCACCACCTACGAGCAGTACTTC.

The sample holds many counts of this clonotype. The rearrangement uses TRBV12-3 or TRBV12-4 and TRBJ2-3, with unresolved D. The CDR3 totals 13 residues. V gave up 6 bases and J gave up 3 bases, with 10 bases separating them. The CDR3 nucleotides are TGTGCCAGCAGCTTAAGTGTGACAGATACGCAGTATTTT. Translation: CASSLSVTDTQYF.

There are a few counts of this clonotype. The rearrangement links TRBV5-5 to TRBJ2-3; D is uncertain. Trimming took off 0 bases at V and 3 bases at J, with 11 bases between the two ends. The CDR3 sequence is 15 residues long. Germline CDR1 and CDR2: SGHKS and YYEKEE (reference sequence). The CDR3 coding sequence is TGTGCCAGCAGCTTGGGTAGGGTGGTAACAGATACGCAGTATTTT. Protein sequence: CASSLGRVVTDTQYF.

Only a few counts were recorded for this clonotype. The chain combines TRBV27 with TRBJ2-7, with a possible D match to TRBD1 (6 bases). This CDR3 comprises 16 residues. Germline CDR1 MNHEY, CDR2 SMNVEV (reference sequence). V was cut by 1 base and J by 3 bases, with 16 bases left in between. This CDR3 reads CASSLYGTGLGYEQYF. CDR3 nucleotide sequence: TGTGCCAGCAGTTTATACGGCACAGGGCTGGGCTACGAGCAGTACTTC.

This clonotype has more than one count but fewer than ten. The chain is built from TRBV28 and TRBJ2-2; D unclear. The V gene's germline CDR1 is MDHEN and CDR2 SYDVKM. The germline V and J ends were trimmed by 5 bases and 4 bases, with 17 bases remaining between them. This CDR3 has 16 residues. In DNA, the CDR3 is TGTGCCAGCAGTACGCCCGGGCCTCACCCCACCGGGGAGCTGTTTTTT. Protein: CASSTPGPHPTGELFF.

This clonotype has more than one count but fewer than ten. The chain employs TRBV5-1 and TRBJ2-1, with unresolved D. CDR1 is SGHRS and CDR2 is YFSETQ in the germline V gene. V was pared by 4 bases and J by 0 bases, with 11 bases between. There are 15 residues in the CDR3. The CDR3 region has the DNA TGCGCCAGCAGCAAGAGGCCGAACTCCTACAATGAGCAGTTCTTC. Amino acids: CASSKRPNSYNEQFF.

This clonotype was seen a few times. The chain's CDR3 is CASSLFGGQGAYEQYF. CDR3 DNA sequence: TGTGCCAGCAGCTTATTTGGCGGACAGGGGGCCTACGAGCAGTACTTC. The V and J genes are TRBV7-9 and TRBJ2-7; 10 bases are shared with TRBD1. Losses at the gene ends were 2 bases for V and 2 bases for J; bases not matched to a gene: 6. CDR3 size: 16 residues. Germline V gene sequence: CDR1 SEHNR, CDR2 FQNEAQ (reference sequence).

This clonotype was counted at least ten times. The rearrangement links TRBV5-1 to TRBJ2-2; D tentatively reads TRBD1 or TRBD2 (5 bases each). Germline lookup yields CDR1 SGHRS and CDR2 YFSETQ. V shed 0 bases and J shed 6 bases, with 15 bases lying between them. The CDR3 is 16 residues long. The CDR3 reads CASSLASVRGAGELFF. CDR3 DNA sequence: TGCGCCAGCAGCTTGGCCTCGGTCAGAGGGGCCGGGGAGCTGTTTTTT.

This clonotype was recorded many times. V gene TRBV27 combines with J gene TRBJ2-3; D is ambiguous. V was cut by 4 bases and J by 6 bases, with 11 bases left in between. The CDR3 sequence is 13 residues long. The germline gives CDR1 MNHEY, CDR2 SMNVEV (reference sequence). The CDR3 is CASSSFRYDTQYF. The CDR3, as DNA: TGTGCCAGCAGTTCGTTCAGATACGATACGCAGTATTTT.

There are many counts of this clonotype. The V call is TRBV20-1, the J call TRBJ1-1; D is ambiguous. The length of the CDR3 is 13 residues. The germline gives CDR1 DFQATT, CDR2 SNEGSKA (reference sequence). V was pared by 3 bases and J by 0 bases, with 8 bases between. CDR3 in DNA: TGCAGTGCTAGCGAATCTGTGAACACTGAAGCTTTCTTT. Protein product: CSASESVNTEAFF.

This clonotype has a handful of counts. The chain links TRBV12-3 or TRBV12-4 to TRBJ2-7; tentative D call: TRBD2 (7 bases). The CDR3 is 15 residues long. Trimming left V 6 bases short and J 1 base short, with 16 bases between. The CDR3 DNA follows: TGTGCCAGCAGCCCCCGGGGGGCGGCGTCCTACGAGCAGTACTTC. This translates into CASSPRGAASYEQYF.

In its sample, this clonotype was seen a few times. The chain is built from TRBV5-1 and TRBJ2-7; 11 bases are a match to TRBD1. Germline trimming cut 4 bases from V and 6 bases from J; bases unmatched to any gene: 12. The CDR3 contains 16 residues. Germline V gene sequence: CDR1 SGHRS, CDR2 YFSETQ. The CDR3 is CASSLGTGGIFAEQYF. In nucleotides, the CDR3 is TGCGCCAGCAGCCTCGGGACAGGGGGTATCTTCGCCGAGCAGTACTTC.

This clonotype was observed at least ten times. The CDR3 DNA is TGTGCCAGCAGCAGAATATATGGCTACACCTTC. This sequence encodes CASSRIYGYTF. The gene calls are TRBV28 and TRBJ1-2; D gene ambiguous. The CDR3 totals 11 residues. V gave up 6 bases and J gave up 5 bases, with 7 bases separating them. CDR1 and CDR2 from the germline V gene are MDHEN and SYDVKM.

This clonotype appeared a few times. This chain joins TRBV29-1 and TRBJ2-1; TRBD2 is a possible D gene (7 bases). CDR3 length: 18 residues. V dropped 7 bases and J dropped 0 bases, with 25 bases sitting between them. Germline V gene lookup returns CDR1 SQVTM and CDR2 ANQGSEA. This CDR3 is CSAGGGARLSSSYNEQFF. The CDR3 DNA is TGCAGCGCTGGGGGGGGCGCAAGACTCTCCTCCTCCTACAATGAGCAGTTCTTC.

This clonotype was found many times. The V and J genes are TRBV5-1 and TRBJ1-1; unclear D gene. Trimming cost V 0 bases and J 1 base, with 7 bases left between them. The CDR3 spans 14 residues. CDR1 and CDR2 from the germline V gene are SGHRS and YFSETQ. The CDR3 DNA is TGCGCCAGCAGCTTGGTGTGGAAGAACACTGAAGCTTTCTTT. It codes for CASSLVWKNTEAFF.

This clonotype came up many times. The gene calls are TRBV20-1 and TRBJ2-7, with TRBD2 matching over 9 bases. The J segment lost 3 bases and the V segment lost 1 base, leaving 1 base of the junction unmatched. This CDR3 has 13 residues. Germline V gives CDR1 DFQATT, CDR2 SNEGSKA (reference sequence). The CDR3 sequence: CSARGTSDYEQYF. The CDR3 coding sequence is TGCAGTGCTAGAGGGACTAGCGACTACGAGCAGTACTTC.

This chain links TRBV30 with TRBJ2-1, with TRBD1 matching over 11 bases. Germline loops: CDR1 GTSNPN, CDR2 SVGIG (reference sequence). V lost 5 bases to trimming and J lost 7 bases; unmatched junction nucleotides: 7. This CDR3 comprises 14 residues. The CDR3 reads CAWGTGTGGNEQFF. CDR3 DNA: TGTGCCTGGGGTACCGGGACAGGGGGTAATGAGCAGTTCTTC.

This clonotype was seen at least ten times. The chain employs TRBV27 and TRBJ1-6; D perhaps matches TRBD1 (6 bases). Trimming took off 0 bases at V and 10 bases at J, with 13 bases between the two ends. CDR3 length equals 15 residues. Looked up from germline, CDR1 is MNHEY and CDR2 is SMNVEV (reference sequence). The CDR3: CASSLSSQGRSPLHF. The CDR3 bases are TGTGCCAGCAGTTTATCCTCCCAGGGGCGGTCACCCCTCCACTTT.

In its sample, this clonotype was seen a few times. The chain combines TRBV12-3 or TRBV12-4 with TRBJ2-5; no definite D call. Trimming shortened V by 6 bases and J by 1 base, and 12 bases separated the two germline ends. This CDR3 has 14 residues. CDR3 DNA: TGTGCCAGCAGCACCGACGGTGCCCAAGAGACCCAGTACTTC. It specifies CASSTDGAQETQYF.

This clonotype has a count of ten or more. The J gene is TRBJ2-3, the V gene TRBV20-1, with D hard to call. Germline V gene data show CDR1 as DFQATT and CDR2 as SNEGSKA (reference sequence). Trimming pared 3 bases from V and 1 base from J, leaving 11 bases between. This CDR3 region has 14 residues. The CDR3 sequence is CSARFRRRTDTQYF. The CDR3 region has the DNA TGCAGTGCTAGGTTCAGACGACGCACAGATACGCAGTATTTT.

In this sample, this clonotype turned up many times. CDR3 DNA sequence: TGCAGTGCAATAAAAGGCCAAAGTAATTACGAGCAGTACTTC. Protein: CSAIKGQSNYEQYF. The chain carries TRBV20-1 and TRBJ2-7, with D unclear. The CDR3 spans 14 residues. Germline CDR1 is DFQATT and CDR2 is SNEGSKA (reference sequence). The V and J ends lost 6 bases and 4 bases respectively, with 19 bases between them.

The V and J genes are TRBV5-1 and TRBJ1-1; D is perhaps TRBD1 (5 bases). The germline V gene has CDR1 SGHRS and CDR2 YFSETQ. Trimming took 4 bases from V and 2 from J, leaving 18 bases between them. The CDR3 has 16 amino acids. The CDR3 sequence: CASSLEGRAFNTEAFF. CDR3 nucleotide sequence: TGCGCCAGCAGCCTGGAGGGCAGGGCGTTTAACACTGAAGCTTTCTTT.

This clonotype was recorded at least ten times. The chain is built from TRBV20-1 and TRBJ2-3, with D possibly TRBD2 on 5 matching bases. Germline CDR1 reads DFQATT; CDR2 reads SNEGSKA (reference sequence). The V and J ends lost 1 base and 1 base respectively, with 12 bases between them. The CDR3 consists of 15 residues. CDR3 sequence (DNA): TGCAGTGCTAGAGGAGACGGGGTGGGCACAGATACGCAGTATTTT. Its translation is CSARGDGVGTDTQYF.

In the case of this clonotype: Since a much larger clone is just one base distant, this may be a read error. V usage is TRBV29-1 and J usage is TRBJ2-5; the D is unclear. The CDR3 is 14 residues long. V lost 1 base to trimming and J lost 3 bases, with 12 bases between them. Germline values: CDR1 SQVTM, CDR2 ANQGSEA. The CDR3 sequence: CSVEVGWTKETQYF. CDR3 nucleotide sequence: TGCAGCGTTGAAGTGGGGTGGACCAAAGAGACCCAGTACTTC.

In its sample, this clonotype was seen a few times. The chain links TRBV6-1 to TRBJ2-1; D may be TRBD2 (6 bases). Per the germline V gene, CDR1 is MNHNS and CDR2 is SASEGT. Trimming took 6 bases from V and 7 from J, leaving 22 bases between them. This CDR3 has 16 amino acids. In DNA, the CDR3 is TGTGCCAGCAGCTTGGGTCCTCTAGACCGGGGGAATGAGCAGTTCTTC. This sequence encodes CASSLGPLDRGNEQFF.

Ten or more counts support this clonotype. The chain carries TRBV12-3 or TRBV12-4 and TRBJ2-7, with D possibly called TRBD1 or TRBD2 (5 bases each). V was cut by 6 bases and J by 5 bases, with 20 bases left in between. This CDR3 comprises 15 residues. For the CDR3, the DNA is TGTGCCAGCAGATCCTACCGGGACCCGAAGGACGAGCAGTACTTC. Amino acid sequence: CASRSYRDPKDEQYF.